The 15 T cell receptor beta chains in this list originate from one sample, sequenced in a study of shared clonotypes between healthy human individuals. Method: immunoSEQ multiplex PCR; TCRdb's copy keeps in-frame clones and lacks some. The sample consists of 2 million to 2.5 million clones, approximately 95% of them appearing once. What was sequenced was naive CD4+ T cells from PBMCs. Noted subset: CD45RA+ positively selected. These receptors all come from a young man in good health. Some clones in this sample may be carry-over from other donors' samples.

The chain has TRBV9 and TRBJ2-7; TRBD2 matches at 12 bases. CDR3 length: 19 amino acids. The J segment lost 0 bases and the V segment lost 0 bases, leaving 10 bases of the junction unmatched. CDR1 and CDR2 from the germline V gene are SGDLS and YYNGEE. The CDR3 region has the DNA TGTGCCAGCAGCGTAGGTTTGGGACTAGCGGGCGAGAGCTCCTACGAGCAGTACTTC. Translation gives CASSVGLGLAGESSYEQYF.

The chain combines TRBV19 with TRBJ2-5, with 7 nucleotides matching TRBD1. V was pared by 5 bases and J by 5 bases, with 14 bases of the junction left unmatched. This CDR3 comprises 16 residues. Germline V gene sequence: CDR1 LNHDA, CDR2 SQIVND (reference sequence). The CDR3 nucleotides read TGTGCCAGTAGTCCTGACAGGGCGCGGTTCTCGGAGACCCAGTACTTC. Translated, it gives CASSPDRARFSETQYF. The variable domain in full, completed from reference TRBV19 and TRBJ2-5, reads DGGITQSPKYLFRKEGQNVTLSCEQNLNHDAMYWYRQDPGQGLRLIYYSQIVNDFQKGDIAEGYSVSREKKESFPLTVTSAQKNPTAFYLCASSPDRARFSETQYFGPGTRLLVL.

V gene TRBV28 combines with J gene TRBJ1-1, with TRBD1 as a possible D gene (6 bases). The CDR3 spans 15 residues. The germline V and J ends were trimmed by 5 bases and 0 bases, with 13 bases remaining between them. Germline CDR1 and CDR2: MDHEN and SYDVKM. CDR3 residues: CASSPTGQMNTEAFF. CDR3 bases: TGTGCCAGCAGTCCAACAGGACAGATGAACACTGAAGCTTTCTTT.

The V gene is TRBV6-1, the J gene TRBJ2-3; D gene ambiguous. This CDR3 contains 11 residues. Per germline, CDR1 MNHNS and CDR2 SASEGT. V gave up 7 bases and J gave up 5 bases, with 7 bases separating them. The CDR3 coding sequence is TGTGCCAGCATATCAGAAGATACGCAGTATTTT. Protein sequence: CASISEDTQYF.

The chain employs TRBV5-1 and TRBJ2-1; maybe TRBD2 (6 bases). The CDR3 covers 12 residues. Trimming took 4 bases from V and 8 from J, leaving 10 bases between them. Germline V gene sequence: CDR1 SGHRS, CDR2 YFSETQ. CDR3 sequence: CASSRPGDEQFF. DNA of the CDR3: TGCGCCAGCAGCCGTCCGGGGGATGAGCAGTTCTTC.

This clone was picked up a small number of times. The rearrangement links TRBV5-8 to TRBJ1-2; D is ambiguous. Germline assignment: CDR1 SGHTS and CDR2 YDEGEE. The CDR3 is made up of 16 amino acids. Trimming took off 6 bases at V and 5 bases at J, with 23 bases between the two ends. CDR3 loop: CASNLRRALGKYGYTF. The CDR3, as DNA: TGTGCCAGCAACCTCCGGCGGGCACTCGGGAAGTATGGCTACACCTTC.

This clone appeared a single time. The chain links TRBV2 to TRBJ2-7, with 8 bases that match TRBD2. V shed 5 bases, J shed 4 bases, and the junction held 10 bases outside the gene matches. In germline, CDR1 is SNHLY, CDR2 FYNNEI. CDR3 length: 15 amino acids. CDR3 coding DNA: TGTGCCAGCAGTCTTCCCGGGACTAGGTTATACGAGCAGTACTTC. Protein: CASSLPGTRLYEQYF. Based on the CDR3 plus reference TRBV2 and TRBJ2-7, the full variable domain is EPEVTQTPSHQVTQMGQEVILRCVPISNHLYFYWYRQILGQKVEFLVSFYNNEISEKSEIFDDQFSVERPDGSNFTLKIRSTKLEDSAMYFCASSLPGTRLYEQYFGPGTRLTVT.

The chain recombines TRBV11-2 with TRBJ2-1; D is uncertain. The CDR3 is made up of 13 amino acids. Per the germline V gene, CDR1 is SGHAT and CDR2 is FQNNGV. Deletions cut 4 bases from V and 4 bases from J, with 8 bases between. In DNA, the CDR3 is TGTGCCAGCAGCTCGTTCCATTACAATGAGCAGTTCTTC. Its translation is CASSSFHYNEQFF.

The rearrangement joins TRBV6-5 to TRBJ1-2; the D gene is possibly TRBD1 (5 bases). The CDR3 runs 13 residues. With 7 bases removed from V and 8 bases from J, the gap between germline ends came to 17 bases. From germline, CDR1 is MNHEY and CDR2 SVGAGI. The CDR3 nucleotides are TGTGCCAGCACCTGGGACCTTTCCAGGGGCTACACCTTC. Amino acid sequence: CASTWDLSRGYTF.

The rearrangement uses TRBV9 and TRBJ2-2; 12 bases fit TRBD2. V trimming: 1 base; J trimming: 6 bases; junction bases outside the gene matches: 7. Germline CDR1 SGDLS, CDR2 YYNGEE. The CDR3 has 17 amino acids. CDR3 sequence reads: CASSVTPTSGRAGELFF. The CDR3 coding sequence is TGTGCCAGCAGCGTAACCCCGACTAGCGGGAGAGCCGGGGAGCTGTTTTTT.

This clone was found once. The rearrangement uses TRBV28 and TRBJ2-5; tentatively, D is TRBD2 (5 bases). The CDR3 is 12 residues long. With 6 bases removed from V and 9 bases from J, the gap between germline ends came to 14 bases. Germline CDR1 reads MDHEN; CDR2 reads SYDVKM. The CDR3 is CASSLPSGAQYF. The CDR3, as DNA: TGTGCCAGCAGCTTGCCCTCCGGGGCCCAGTACTTC.

The CDR3 spells CASSPGLAGEGETQYF. The CDR3 coding sequence is TGTGCCAGCAGCCCGGGACTAGCGGGAGAGGGGGAGACCCAGTACTTC. The rearrangement uses TRBV5-8 and TRBJ2-5, with TRBD2 identical over 14 bases. V was clipped by 4 bases and J by 5 bases; unmatched bases: 7. Per the germline V gene, CDR1 is SGHTS and CDR2 is YDEGEE. The CDR3 is 16 residues long.

The V and J genes are TRBV4-1 and TRBJ1-2; tentative D call: TRBD1 (6 bases). The CDR3 spans 17 residues. V shed 0 bases and J shed 8 bases, with 22 bases lying between them. Germline V CDR1 and CDR2: MGHRA, YSYEKL. The chain's CDR3 is CASSQDYRFGRGEGYTF. CDR3 nucleotides: TGCGCCAGCAGCCAAGATTATCGATTCGGGAGGGGGGAAGGCTACACCTTC.

The chain joins TRBV6-6 to TRBJ1-2; D might be TRBD1 (5 bases). V dropped 4 bases and J dropped 3 bases, with 12 bases sitting between them. CDR1 is MNHNY, CDR2 SVGAGI, per germline (reference sequence). The CDR3 runs 14 residues. The CDR3 is CASSLGPGHYGYTF. The CDR3, as DNA: TGTGCCAGCAGTTTGGGGCCAGGGCACTATGGCTACACCTTC.

J is TRBJ2-3 and V is TRBV7-2, with 9 bases matching TRBD2. The germline CDR1 and CDR2 sequences are SGHTA and FQGNSA. With 2 bases clipped from V and 2 bases from J, the junction kept 5 bases outside the gene matches. The CDR3 covers 16 residues. The CDR3 DNA reads TGTGCCAGCAGCTTAATTAGCGGGAGAGTCACAGATACGCAGTATTTT. Translated, it gives CASSLISGRVTDTQYF.